These T cell receptor beta chains were read from a single sample in a study of T cells expressing NK-cell markers. TCRdb reprocessed the 5' RACE reads; each CDR3 protein has one entry and no DNA is given. The ten most abundant clones cover more than 3.5% of a sample with about 300,000 distinct CDR3 sequences. Material: blood T cells: a sorted CD56 or NKG2C T cell subset, CD4+ or CD8+ T cells, or bulk PBMC T cells (not recorded which). These receptors originate from a woman aged 18 to 69 in good health. CDR3s include the opening cysteine and the closing phenylalanine or tryptophan.

j_gene,v_gene,CDR3aa
TRBJ1-1,TRBV3-1,CASSQVTEAFF
TRBJ2-7,TRBV27,CASSLRGDGYEQYF
TRBJ1-1,TRBV21-1,CAGPWGAEAFF
TRBJ2-5,TRBV14,CASSQGQTQYF
TRBJ2-1,TRBV20-1,CSAPAGTLINNEQFF
TRBJ2-7,TRBV6-2/TRBV6-3,CASSNNVAFAYEQYF
TRBJ1-6,TRBV20-1,CSARTGRNYNSPLHF
TRBJ2-2,TRBV12-3/TRBV12-4,CASSLTGGWAGELFF
TRBJ1-1,TRBV10-2,CASQSGNTEAFF
TRBJ2-6,TRBV12-3/TRBV12-4,CASTPRESGANVLTF
TRBJ1-2,TRBV10-3,CAIRAQGAAYGYTF
TRBJ2-5,TRBV5-8,CASSQEGASQETQYF
TRBJ1-5,TRBV7-2,CASSLGPGATGNQPQHF
TRBJ2-4,TRBV7-3,CASSLIVGWAKNIQYF
TRBJ2-1,TRBV24-1,CATSDWTSGGPYNEQFF
TRBJ1-3,TRBV20-1,CSAREGGTGNTIYF
TRBJ2-7,TRBV29-1,CSVGRSSYEQYF
TRBJ2-1,TRBV24-1,CATSGYTSGAWDEQFF
TRBJ2-1,TRBV7-2,CASSPRDRVYNEQFF
TRBJ2-3,TRBV12-3/TRBV12-4,CASTLQDRRTDTQYF
TRBJ2-5,TRBV20-1,CSARDPRTQGETQYF
TRBJ1-6,TRBV12-3/TRBV12-4,CASSTLKGARNSPLHF
TRBJ1-1,TRBV12-3/TRBV12-4,CASSLRASSTEAFF
TRBJ2-1,TRBV12-3/TRBV12-4,CASSATTGGGNEQFF
TRBJ1-2,TRBV6-1,CASSELGYGYTF
TRBJ2-3,TRBV30,CAWSRGGPGPTQYF
TRBJ2-7,TRBV11-2,CASSSTATGTRSYEQYF
TRBJ2-1,TRBV12-3/TRBV12-4,CASRQDSYNEQFF
TRBJ2-2,TRBV29-1,CSPDSGTGLGGELFF
TRBJ1-2,TRBV30,CAWTGNDYGYTF
TRBJ2-5,TRBV7-2,CASSLGATETQYF
TRBJ2-1,TRBV7-2,CASSLATSVPQFF
TRBJ1-6,TRBV4-2,CASSQEGLALKNSPLHF
TRBJ2-1,TRBV30,CAWSVSPSTGTSAYNEQFF
TRBJ2-1,TRBV3-1,CASSLLGGFHNEQFF
TRBJ1-3,TRBV12-3/TRBV12-4,CASNDGWTGNTIYF
TRBJ2-1,TRBV29-1,CSVVGAGGHNEQFF
TRBJ1-3,TRBV9,CASSEGTGTLSGNTIYF
TRBJ1-1,TRBV12-3/TRBV12-4,CASGRTAGDTEAFF
TRBJ2-1,TRBV7-6,CASSLVPSGGEQFF
TRBJ1-2,TRBV3-1,CASSLRQGSYGYTF
TRBJ1-1,TRBV6-1,CASSRDPLREAFF
TRBJ1-5,TRBV24-1,CATSAGWSNQPQHF
TRBJ2-1,TRBV7-3,CASSDSYNEQFF
TRBJ2-3,TRBV20-1,CSASSRGITDTQYF
TRBJ1-1,TRBV15,CATSTYGNTEAFF
TRBJ2-5,TRBV7-9,CASSLEWAGGTQYF
TRBJ1-1,TRBV5-1,CASSSGTPYTEAFF
TRBJ2-2,TRBV27,CAIQGGVPDTGELFF